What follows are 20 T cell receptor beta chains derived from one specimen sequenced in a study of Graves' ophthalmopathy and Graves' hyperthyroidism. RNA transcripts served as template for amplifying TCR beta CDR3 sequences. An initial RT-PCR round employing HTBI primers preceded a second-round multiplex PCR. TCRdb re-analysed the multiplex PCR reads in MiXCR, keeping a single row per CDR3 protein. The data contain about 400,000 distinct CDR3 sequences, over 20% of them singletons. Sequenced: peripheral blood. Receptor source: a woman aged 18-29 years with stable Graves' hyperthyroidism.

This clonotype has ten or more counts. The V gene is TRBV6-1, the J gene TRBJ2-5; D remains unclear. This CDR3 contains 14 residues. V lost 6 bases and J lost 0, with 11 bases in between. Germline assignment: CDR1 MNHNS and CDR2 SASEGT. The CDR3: CASSRTLYQETQYF. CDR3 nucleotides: TGTGCCAGCAGCCGCACACTATACCAAGAGACCCAGTACTTC.

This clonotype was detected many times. The chain's CDR3 is CASNSLGPLSGNTIYF. In DNA form, the CDR3 reads TGTGCCAGCAACTCATTGGGGCCCCTCTCTGGAAACACCATATATTTT. This rearrangement joins TRBV2 to TRBJ1-3, with D perhaps TRBD1 (5 bases). Trimming shortened V by 7 bases and J by 0 bases, and 16 bases separated the two germline ends. The CDR3 sequence is 16 residues long. CDR1 and CDR2 from the germline V gene are SNHLY and FYNNEI.

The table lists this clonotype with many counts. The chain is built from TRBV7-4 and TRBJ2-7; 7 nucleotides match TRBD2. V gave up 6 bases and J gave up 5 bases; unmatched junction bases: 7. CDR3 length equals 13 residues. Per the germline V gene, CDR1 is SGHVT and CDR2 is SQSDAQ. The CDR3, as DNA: TGTGCCAGCAGAACCCCAAGCGGGAACGAGCAGTACTTC. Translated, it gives CASRTPSGNEQYF.

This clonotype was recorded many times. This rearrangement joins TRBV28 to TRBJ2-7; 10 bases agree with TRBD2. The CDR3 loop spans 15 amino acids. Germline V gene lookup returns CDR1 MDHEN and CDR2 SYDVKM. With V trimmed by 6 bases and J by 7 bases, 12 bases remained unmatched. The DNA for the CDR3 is TGTGCCAGCAGACAACGACCGGGACTAGCGCGGGAGCAGTACTTC. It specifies CASRQRPGLAREQYF.

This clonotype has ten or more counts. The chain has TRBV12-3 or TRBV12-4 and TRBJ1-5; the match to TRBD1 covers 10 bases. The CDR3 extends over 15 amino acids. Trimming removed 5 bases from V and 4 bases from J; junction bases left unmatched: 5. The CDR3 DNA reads TGTGCCAGCAGTGGGGGGACAGGGGAAAATCAGCCCCAGCATTTT. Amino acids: CASSGGTGENQPQHF.

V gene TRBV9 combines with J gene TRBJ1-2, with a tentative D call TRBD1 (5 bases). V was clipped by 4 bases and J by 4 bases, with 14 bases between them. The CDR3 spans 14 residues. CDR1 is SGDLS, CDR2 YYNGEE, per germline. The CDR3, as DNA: TGTGCCAGCAGCCCCTCCACAGGACGCTATGGCTACACCTTC. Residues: CASSPSTGRYGYTF. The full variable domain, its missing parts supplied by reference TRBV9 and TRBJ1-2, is DSGVTQTPKHLITATGQRVTLRCSPRSGDLSVYWYQQSLDQGLQFLIQYYNGEERAKGNILERFSAQQFPDLHSELNLSSLELGDSALYFCASSPSTGRYGYTFGSGTRLTVV.

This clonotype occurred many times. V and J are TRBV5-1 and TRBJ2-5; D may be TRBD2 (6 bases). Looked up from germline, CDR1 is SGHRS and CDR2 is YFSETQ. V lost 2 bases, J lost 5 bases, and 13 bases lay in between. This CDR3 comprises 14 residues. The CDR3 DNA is TGCGCCAGCAGCTTCCGGGACGGGGGTGAGACCCAGTACTTC. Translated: CASSFRDGGETQYF.

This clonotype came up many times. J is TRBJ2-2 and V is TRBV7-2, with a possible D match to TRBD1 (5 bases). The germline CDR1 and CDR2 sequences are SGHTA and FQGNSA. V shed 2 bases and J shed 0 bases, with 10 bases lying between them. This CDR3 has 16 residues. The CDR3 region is CASSLPGHTNTGELFF. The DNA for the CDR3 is TGTGCCAGCAGCTTACCAGGACATACGAACACCGGGGAGCTGTTTTTT.

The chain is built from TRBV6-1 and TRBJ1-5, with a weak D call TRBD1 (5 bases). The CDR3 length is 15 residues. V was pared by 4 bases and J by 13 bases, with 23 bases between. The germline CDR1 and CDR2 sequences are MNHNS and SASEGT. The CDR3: CASSVGTTPRAGQHF. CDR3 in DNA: TGTGCCAGCAGTGTTGGGACTACCCCACGTGCAGGGCAGCATTTT.

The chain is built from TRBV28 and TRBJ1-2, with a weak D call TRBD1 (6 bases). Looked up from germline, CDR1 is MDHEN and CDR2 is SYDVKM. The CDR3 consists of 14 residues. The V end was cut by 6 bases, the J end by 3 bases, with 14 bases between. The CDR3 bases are TGTGCCAGCAGGGACACAGGGTACGACTATGGCTACACCTTC. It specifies CASRDTGYDYGYTF.

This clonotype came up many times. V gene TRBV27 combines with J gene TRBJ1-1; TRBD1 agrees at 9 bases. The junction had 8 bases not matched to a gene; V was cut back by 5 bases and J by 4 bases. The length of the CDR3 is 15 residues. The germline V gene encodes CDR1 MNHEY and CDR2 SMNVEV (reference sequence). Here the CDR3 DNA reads TGTGCCAGCAGTCCTGTGGGACAGGGAGGCACTGAAGCTTTCTTT. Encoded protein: CASSPVGQGGTEAFF.

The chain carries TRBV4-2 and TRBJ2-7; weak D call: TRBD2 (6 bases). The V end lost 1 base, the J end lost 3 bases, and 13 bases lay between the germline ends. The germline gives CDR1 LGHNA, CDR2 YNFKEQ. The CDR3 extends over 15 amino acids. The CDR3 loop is CASSQAPVGSYEQYV. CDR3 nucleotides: TGTGCCAGCAGCCAAGCCCCAGTCGGGAGCTACGAGCAGTACGTC.

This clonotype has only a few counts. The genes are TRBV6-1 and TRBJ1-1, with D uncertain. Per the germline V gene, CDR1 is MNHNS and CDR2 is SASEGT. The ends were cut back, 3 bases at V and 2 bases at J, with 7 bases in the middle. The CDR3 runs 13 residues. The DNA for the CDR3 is TGTGCCAGCAGTGAGCACCCTAACACTGAAGCTTTCTTT. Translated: CASSEHPNTEAFF.

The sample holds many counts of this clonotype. The CDR3, as DNA: TGTGCCGGACAGGGGGGATCTGGAAACACCATATATTTT. Its protein product is CAGQGGSGNTIYF. The rearrangement links TRBV30 to TRBJ1-3; 10 nucleotides agree with TRBD1. Germline values: CDR1 GTSNPN, CDR2 SVGIG (reference sequence). V lost 8 bases, J lost 1 base, and 2 bases stayed unmatched. The CDR3 is made up of 13 amino acids.

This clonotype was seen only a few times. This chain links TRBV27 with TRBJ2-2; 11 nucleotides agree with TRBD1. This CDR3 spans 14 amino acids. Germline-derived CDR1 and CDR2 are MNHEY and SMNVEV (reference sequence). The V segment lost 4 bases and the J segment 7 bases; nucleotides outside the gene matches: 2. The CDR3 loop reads CASSWDRGGGELFF. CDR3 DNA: TGTGCCAGCAGTTGGGACAGGGGGGGCGGGGAGCTGTTTTTT.

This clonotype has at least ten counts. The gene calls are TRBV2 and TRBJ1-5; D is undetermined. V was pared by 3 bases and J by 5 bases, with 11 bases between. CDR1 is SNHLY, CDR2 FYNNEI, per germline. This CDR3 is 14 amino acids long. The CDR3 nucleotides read TGTGCCAGCAGTGAGTTGGGTCAACATCAGCCCCAGCATTTT. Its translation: CASSELGQHQPQHF.

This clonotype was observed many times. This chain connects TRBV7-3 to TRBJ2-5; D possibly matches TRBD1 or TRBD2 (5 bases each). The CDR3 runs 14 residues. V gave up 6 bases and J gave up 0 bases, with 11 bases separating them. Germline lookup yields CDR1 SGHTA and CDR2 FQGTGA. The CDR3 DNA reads TGTGCCAGCAGTCCCCAGGGACACCAAGAGACCCAGTACTTC. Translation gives CASSPQGHQETQYF.

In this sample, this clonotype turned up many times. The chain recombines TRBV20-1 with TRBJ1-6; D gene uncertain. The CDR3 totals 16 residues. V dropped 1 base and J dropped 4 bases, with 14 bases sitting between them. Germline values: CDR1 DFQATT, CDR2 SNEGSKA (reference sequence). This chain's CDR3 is CSARGQSVVYNSPLHF. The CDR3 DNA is TGCAGTGCTAGAGGGCAGAGCGTCGTGTATAATTCACCCCTCCACTTT.

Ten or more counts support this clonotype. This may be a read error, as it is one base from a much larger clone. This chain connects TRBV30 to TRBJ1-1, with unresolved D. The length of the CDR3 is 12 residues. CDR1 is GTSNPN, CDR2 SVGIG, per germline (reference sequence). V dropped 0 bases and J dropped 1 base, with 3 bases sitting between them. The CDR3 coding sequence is TGTGCCTGGAGTGTAGGGAACACTGAAGCTTTCTTT. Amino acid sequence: CAWSVGNTEAFF.

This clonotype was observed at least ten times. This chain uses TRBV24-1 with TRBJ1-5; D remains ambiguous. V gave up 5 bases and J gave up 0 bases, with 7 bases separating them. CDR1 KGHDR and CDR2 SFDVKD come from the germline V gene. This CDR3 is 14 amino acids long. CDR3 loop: CATSGRFSNQPQHF. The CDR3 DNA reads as TGTGCCACCAGTGGTCGGTTTAGCAATCAGCCCCAGCATTTT.